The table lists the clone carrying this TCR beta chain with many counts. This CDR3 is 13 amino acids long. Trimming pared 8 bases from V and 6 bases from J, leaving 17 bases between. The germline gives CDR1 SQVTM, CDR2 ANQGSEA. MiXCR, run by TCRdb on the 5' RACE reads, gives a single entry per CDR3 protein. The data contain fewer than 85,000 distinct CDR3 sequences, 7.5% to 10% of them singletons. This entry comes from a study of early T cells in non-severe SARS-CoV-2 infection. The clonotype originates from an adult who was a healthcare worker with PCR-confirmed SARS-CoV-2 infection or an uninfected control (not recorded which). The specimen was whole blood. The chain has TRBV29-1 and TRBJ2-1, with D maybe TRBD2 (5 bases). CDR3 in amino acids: CSTEGPGLNEQFF. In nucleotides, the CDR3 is TGCAGCACCGAAGGGCCAGGACTCAATGAGCAGTTCTTC.